This record covers a single T cell receptor beta chain. The record originates from a study of blood T cell repertoires in COVID-19. Sequencing used immunoSEQ multiplex PCR; TCRdb keeps in-frame clones, though not all of them. The sample holds about 160,000 clones, 65% to 85% seen once. Per germline, CDR1 SGHRS and CDR2 YFSETQ. CDR3 size: 13 residues. V was pared by 5 bases and J by 8 bases, with 14 bases between. The specimen sequenced was peripheral blood. This sequence originates from a woman over 75 with acute or convalescent COVID-19. The V gene is TRBV5-1, the J gene TRBJ2-1, with a tentative D call TRBD2 (6 bases). For the CDR3, the DNA is TGCGCCAGCAGTCTAGCGCCCCAGGATGAGCAGTTCTTC. Protein sequence: CASSLAPQDEQFF.